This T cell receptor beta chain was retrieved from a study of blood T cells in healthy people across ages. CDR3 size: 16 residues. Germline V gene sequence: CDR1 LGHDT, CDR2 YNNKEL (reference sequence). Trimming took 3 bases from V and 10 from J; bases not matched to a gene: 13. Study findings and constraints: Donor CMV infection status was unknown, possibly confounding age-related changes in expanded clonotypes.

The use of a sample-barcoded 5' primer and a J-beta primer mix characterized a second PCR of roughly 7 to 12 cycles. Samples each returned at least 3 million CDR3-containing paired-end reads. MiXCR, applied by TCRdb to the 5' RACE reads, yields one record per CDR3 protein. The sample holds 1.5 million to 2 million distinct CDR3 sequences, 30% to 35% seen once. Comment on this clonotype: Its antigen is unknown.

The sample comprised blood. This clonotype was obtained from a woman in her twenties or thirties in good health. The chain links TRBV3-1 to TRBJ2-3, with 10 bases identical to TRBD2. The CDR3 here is CASSHPGQRGGWAQYF. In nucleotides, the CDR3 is TGTGCCAGCAGCCACCCCGGACAGCGGGGGGGTTGGGCGCAGTATTTT.